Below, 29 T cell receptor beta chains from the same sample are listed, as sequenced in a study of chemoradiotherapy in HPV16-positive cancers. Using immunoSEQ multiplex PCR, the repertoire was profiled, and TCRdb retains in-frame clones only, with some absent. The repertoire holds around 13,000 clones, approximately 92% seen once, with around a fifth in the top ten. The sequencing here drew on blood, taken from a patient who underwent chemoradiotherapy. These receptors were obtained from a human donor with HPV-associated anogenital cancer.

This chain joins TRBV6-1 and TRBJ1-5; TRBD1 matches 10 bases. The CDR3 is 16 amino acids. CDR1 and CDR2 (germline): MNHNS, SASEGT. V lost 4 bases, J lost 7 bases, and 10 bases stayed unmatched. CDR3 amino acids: CASSARRDRGGQPQHF. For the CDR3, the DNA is TGTGCCAGCAGTGCCCGGAGGGACAGGGGTGGACAGCCCCAGCATTTT.

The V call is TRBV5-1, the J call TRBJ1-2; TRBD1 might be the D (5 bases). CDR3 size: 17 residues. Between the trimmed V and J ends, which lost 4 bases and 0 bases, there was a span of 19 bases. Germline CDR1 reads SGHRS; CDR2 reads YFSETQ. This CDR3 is CASSDRLRVSTNYGYTF. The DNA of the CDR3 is TGCGCCAGCAGCGACAGATTGAGGGTTTCGACTAACTATGGCTACACCTTC.

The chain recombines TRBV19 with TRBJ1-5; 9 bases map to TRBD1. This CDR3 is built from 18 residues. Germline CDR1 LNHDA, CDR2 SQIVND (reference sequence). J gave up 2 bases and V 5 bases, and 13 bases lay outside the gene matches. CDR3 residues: CASSHRGQVSYGNQPQHF. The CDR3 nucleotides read TGTGCCAGTAGTCACAGGGGGCAGGTTTCGTATGGCAATCAGCCCCAGCATTTT.

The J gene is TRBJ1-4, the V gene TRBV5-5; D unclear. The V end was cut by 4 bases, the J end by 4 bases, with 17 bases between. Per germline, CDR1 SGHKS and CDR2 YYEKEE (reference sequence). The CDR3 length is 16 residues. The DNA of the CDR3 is TGTGCCAGCAGCCCGTTCCTCGGGGTATATAATGAAAAACTGTTTTTT. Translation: CASSPFLGVYNEKLFF.

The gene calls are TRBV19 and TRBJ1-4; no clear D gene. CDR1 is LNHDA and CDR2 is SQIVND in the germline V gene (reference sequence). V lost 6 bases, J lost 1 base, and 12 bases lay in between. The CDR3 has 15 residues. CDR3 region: CASRRILRTNEKLFF. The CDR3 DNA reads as TGTGCCAGTAGACGGATACTGCGAACTAATGAAAAACTGTTTTTT.

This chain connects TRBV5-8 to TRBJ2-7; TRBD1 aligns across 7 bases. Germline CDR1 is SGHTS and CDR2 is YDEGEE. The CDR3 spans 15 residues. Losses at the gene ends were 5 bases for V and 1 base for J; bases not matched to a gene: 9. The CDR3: CASRRGQVGSYEQYF. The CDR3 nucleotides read TGTGCCAGCAGGCGAGGACAGGTCGGTTCCTACGAGCAGTACTTC.

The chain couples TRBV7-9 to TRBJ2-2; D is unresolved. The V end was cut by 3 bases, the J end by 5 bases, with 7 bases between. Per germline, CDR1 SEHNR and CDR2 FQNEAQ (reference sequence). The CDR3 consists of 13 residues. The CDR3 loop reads CASSFIMTGELFF. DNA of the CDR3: TGTGCCAGCAGCTTTATAATGACCGGGGAGCTGTTTTTT.

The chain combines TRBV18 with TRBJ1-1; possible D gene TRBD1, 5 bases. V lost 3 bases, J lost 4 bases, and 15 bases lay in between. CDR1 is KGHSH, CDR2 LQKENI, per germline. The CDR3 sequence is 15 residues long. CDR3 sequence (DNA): TGTGCCAGCTCACCCTCAGCCGGGGCGCTCACTGAAGCTTTCTTT. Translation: CASSPSAGALTEAFF.

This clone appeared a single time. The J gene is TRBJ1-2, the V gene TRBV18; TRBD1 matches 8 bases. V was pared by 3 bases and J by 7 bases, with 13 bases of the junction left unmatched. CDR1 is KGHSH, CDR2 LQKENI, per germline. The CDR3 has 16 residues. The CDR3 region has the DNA TGTGCCAGCTCACCTACTGACAGGGGAGTTCGTGGTGGCTACACCTTC. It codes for CASSPTDRGVRGGYTF.

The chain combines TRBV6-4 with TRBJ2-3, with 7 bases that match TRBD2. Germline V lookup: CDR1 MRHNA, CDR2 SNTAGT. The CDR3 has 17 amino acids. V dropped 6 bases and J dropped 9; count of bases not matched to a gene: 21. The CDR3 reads CASREGSSGGHLETQYF. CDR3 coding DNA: TGTGCCAGCAGGGAGGGGTCTAGCGGCGGGCATTTGGAGACGCAGTATTTT.

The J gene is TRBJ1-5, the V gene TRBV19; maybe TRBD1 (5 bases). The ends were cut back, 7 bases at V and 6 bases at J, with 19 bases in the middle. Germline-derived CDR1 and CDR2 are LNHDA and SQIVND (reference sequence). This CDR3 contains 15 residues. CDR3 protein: CASTRDGPRGQPQHF. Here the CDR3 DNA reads TGTGCCAGTACTAGGGACGGTCCCCGAGGTCAGCCCCAGCATTTT.

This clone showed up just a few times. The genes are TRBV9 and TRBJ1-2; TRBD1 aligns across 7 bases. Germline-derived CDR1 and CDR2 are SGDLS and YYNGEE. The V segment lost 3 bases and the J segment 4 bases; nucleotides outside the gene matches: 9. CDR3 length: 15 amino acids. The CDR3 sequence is CASSAMLTGTYGYTF. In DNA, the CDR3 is TGTGCCAGCAGCGCTATGTTGACAGGGACCTATGGCTACACCTTC.

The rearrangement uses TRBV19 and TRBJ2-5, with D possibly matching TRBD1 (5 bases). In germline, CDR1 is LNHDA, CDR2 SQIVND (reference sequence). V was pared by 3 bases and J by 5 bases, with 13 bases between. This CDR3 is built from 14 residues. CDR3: CASSIRQGFETQYF. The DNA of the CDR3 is TGTGCCAGTAGTATTCGTCAGGGCTTTGAGACCCAGTACTTC.

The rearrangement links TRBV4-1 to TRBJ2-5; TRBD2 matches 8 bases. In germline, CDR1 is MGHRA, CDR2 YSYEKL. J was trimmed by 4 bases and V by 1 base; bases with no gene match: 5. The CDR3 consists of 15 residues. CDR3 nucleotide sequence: TGCGCCAGCAGCCAAGGGACTAGCTGGGGAGAGACCCAGTACTTC. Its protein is CASSQGTSWGETQYF.

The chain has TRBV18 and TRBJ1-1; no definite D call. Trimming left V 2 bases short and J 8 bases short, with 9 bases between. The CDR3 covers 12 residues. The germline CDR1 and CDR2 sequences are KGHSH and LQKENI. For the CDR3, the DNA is TGTGCCAGCTCACCAATGGGAACAGAAGCTTTCTTT. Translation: CASSPMGTEAFF.

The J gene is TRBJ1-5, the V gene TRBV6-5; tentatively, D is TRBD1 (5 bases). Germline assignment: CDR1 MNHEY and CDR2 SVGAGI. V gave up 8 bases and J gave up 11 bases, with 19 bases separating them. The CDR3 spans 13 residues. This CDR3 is CASRSGGISSQHF. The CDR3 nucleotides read TGTGCCAGCCGATCGGGGGGAATCAGCTCCCAGCATTTT.

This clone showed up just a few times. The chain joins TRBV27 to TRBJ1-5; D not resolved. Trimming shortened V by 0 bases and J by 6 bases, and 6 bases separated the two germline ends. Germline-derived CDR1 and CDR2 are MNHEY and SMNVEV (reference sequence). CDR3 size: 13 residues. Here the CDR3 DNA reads TGTGCCAGCAGTTTATCGGGGAGTCAGCCCCAGCATTTT. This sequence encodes CASSLSGSQPQHF.

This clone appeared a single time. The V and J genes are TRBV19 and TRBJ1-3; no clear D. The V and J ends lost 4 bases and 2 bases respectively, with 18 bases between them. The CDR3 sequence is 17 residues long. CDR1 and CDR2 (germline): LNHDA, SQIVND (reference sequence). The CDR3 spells CASSTPGWATTGNTIYF. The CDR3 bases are TGTGCCAGTAGTACTCCCGGGTGGGCGACGACTGGAAACACCATATATTTT.

The CDR3 is CASRGGGVNTEAFF. CDR3 nucleotides: TGTGCCAGCAGGGGTGGGGGGGTGAACACTGAAGCTTTCTTT. V is TRBV28 and J is TRBJ1-1; a possible D gene is TRBD1 (5 bases). Trimming removed 6 bases from V and 0 bases from J, with 11 bases in between. Germline assignment: CDR1 MDHEN and CDR2 SYDVKM. The length of the CDR3 is 14 residues.

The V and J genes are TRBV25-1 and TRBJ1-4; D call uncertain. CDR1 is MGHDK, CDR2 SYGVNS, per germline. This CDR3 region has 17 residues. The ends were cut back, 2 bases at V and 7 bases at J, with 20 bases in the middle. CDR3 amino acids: CASSEMGPAERREKLFF. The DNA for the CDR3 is TGTGCCAGCAGTGAAATGGGTCCCGCCGAGCGGCGTGAAAAACTGTTTTTT.

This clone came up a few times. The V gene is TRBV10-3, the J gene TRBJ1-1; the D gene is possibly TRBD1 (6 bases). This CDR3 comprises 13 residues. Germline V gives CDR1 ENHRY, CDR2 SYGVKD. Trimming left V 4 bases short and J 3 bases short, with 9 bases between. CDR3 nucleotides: TGTGCCATCAGTGGGGAGGGGGACACTGAAGCTTTCTTT. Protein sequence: CAISGEGDTEAFF.

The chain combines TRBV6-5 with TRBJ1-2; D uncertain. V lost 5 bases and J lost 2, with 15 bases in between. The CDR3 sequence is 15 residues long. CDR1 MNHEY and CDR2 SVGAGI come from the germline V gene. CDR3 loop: CASSKTGSQNYGYTF. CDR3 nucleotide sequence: TGTGCCAGCAGTAAAACTGGGAGCCAGAACTATGGCTACACCTTC.

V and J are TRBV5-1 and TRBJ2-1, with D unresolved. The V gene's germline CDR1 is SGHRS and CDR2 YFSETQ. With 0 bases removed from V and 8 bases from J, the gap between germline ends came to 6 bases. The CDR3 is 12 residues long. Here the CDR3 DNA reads TGCGCCAGCAGCTTGGATGGGGATGAGCAGTTCTTC. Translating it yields CASSLDGDEQFF.

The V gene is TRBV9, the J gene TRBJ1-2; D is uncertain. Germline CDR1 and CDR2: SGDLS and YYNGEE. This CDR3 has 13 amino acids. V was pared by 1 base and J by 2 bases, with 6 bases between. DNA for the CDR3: TGTGCCAGCAGCGTAACAGAGAACTATGGCTACACCTTC. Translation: CASSVTENYGYTF.

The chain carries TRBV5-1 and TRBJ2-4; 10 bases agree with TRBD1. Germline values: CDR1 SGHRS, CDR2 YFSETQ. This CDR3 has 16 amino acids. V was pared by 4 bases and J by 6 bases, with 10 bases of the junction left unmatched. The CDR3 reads CASSTQGQGTINIQYF. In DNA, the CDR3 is TGCGCCAGCAGCACACAGGGACAGGGGACGATAAACATTCAGTACTTC.

CDR3 in amino acids: CASSSFRDNQPQHF. The CDR3, as DNA: TGTGCCAGCAGCTCTTTTAGGGATAATCAGCCCCAGCATTTT. The chain is built from TRBV7-6 and TRBJ1-5; D is unresolved. V gave up 4 bases and J gave up 4 bases, with 11 bases separating them. The CDR3 runs to 14 residues. Germline CDR1 is SGHVS and CDR2 is FNYEAQ. Filled out from reference TRBV7-6 and TRBJ1-5, the complete variable domain reads GAGVSQSPRYKVTKRGQDVALRCDPISGHVSLYWYRQALGQGPEFLTYFNYEAQQDKSGLPNDRFSAERPEGSISTLTIQRTEQRDSAMYRCASSSFRDNQPQHFGDGTRLSIL.

The CDR3 DNA reads TGCGCCAGCAGCCAGGCAAGGATGTCGGACACTGAAGCTTTCTTT. Its translation: CASSQARMSDTEAFF. The chain recombines TRBV4-1 with TRBJ1-1, with D unclear. The CDR3 totals 15 residues. Germline values: CDR1 MGHRA, CDR2 YSYEKL. V was pared by 3 bases and J by 3 bases, with 14 bases between.

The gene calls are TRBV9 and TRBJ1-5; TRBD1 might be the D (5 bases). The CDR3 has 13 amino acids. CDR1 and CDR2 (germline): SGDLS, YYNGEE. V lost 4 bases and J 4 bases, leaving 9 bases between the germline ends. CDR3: CASSFGGNQPQHF. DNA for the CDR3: TGTGCCAGCAGCTTCGGGGGAAATCAGCCCCAGCATTTT.

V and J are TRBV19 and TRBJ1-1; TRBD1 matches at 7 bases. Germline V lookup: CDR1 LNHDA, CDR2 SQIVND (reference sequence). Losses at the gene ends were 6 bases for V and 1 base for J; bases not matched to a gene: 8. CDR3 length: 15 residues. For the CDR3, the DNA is TGTGCCAGTAGAATAACCGGGACAGCGAACACTGAAGCTTTCTTT. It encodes CASRITGTANTEAFF.